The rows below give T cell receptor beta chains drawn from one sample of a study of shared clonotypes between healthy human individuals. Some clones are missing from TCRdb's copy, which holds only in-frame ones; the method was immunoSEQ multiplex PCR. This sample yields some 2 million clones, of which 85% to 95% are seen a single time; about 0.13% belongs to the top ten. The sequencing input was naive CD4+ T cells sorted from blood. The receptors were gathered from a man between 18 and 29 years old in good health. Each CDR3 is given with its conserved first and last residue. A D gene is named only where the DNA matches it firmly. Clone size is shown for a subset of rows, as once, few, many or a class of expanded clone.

CAILGRGPGSPLHF | TGTGCCATCCTGGGCCGGGGGCCTGGGTCACCCCTCCACTTT | TRBJ1-6 | NA | TRBV7-8 | once
CASIEPDMGLTGELFF | TGCGCCAGCATTGAACCAGACATGGGGCTGACCGGGGAGCTGTTTTTT | TRBJ2-2 | NA | TRBV10-2 | NA
CASSEVGTGEAFF | TGTGCCAGCAGTGAAGTGGGGACAGGAGAAGCTTTCTTT | TRBJ1-1 | TRBD1 | TRBV6-1 | NA
CASSIGGAGERLFF | TGTGCCAGCAGCATCGGGGGCGCGGGTGAAAGACTGTTTTTT | TRBJ1-4 | NA | TRBV11-2 | NA
CASSQPKAPQYF | TGTGCCAGCAGTCAGCCGAAAGCCCCCCAGTACTTC | TRBJ2-5 | NA | TRBV6-5 | NA
CASSQAPDRANQYF | TGCGCCAGCAGCCAAGCTCCGGACAGGGCAAACCAGTACTTC | TRBJ2-5 | TRBD1 | TRBV4-1 | NA
CATLYPDRGGYEQYF | TGTGCCACCCTGTATCCGGACAGGGGCGGATACGAGCAGTACTTC | TRBJ2-7 | TRBD1 | TRBV6-5 | NA
CASSGDRYNEQFF | TGTGCCAGCAGCGGGGACAGGTACAATGAGCAGTTCTTC | TRBJ2-1 | TRBD1 | TRBV11-3 | once
CASSHITDTQYF | TGCGCCAGCAGCCATATTACGGATACGCAGTATTTT | TRBJ2-3 | NA | TRBV4-1 | NA
CAISENLGIYEQYF | TGTGCCATCAGTGAAAACCTAGGGATCTACGAGCAGTACTTC | TRBJ2-7 | NA | TRBV10-3 | NA
CASSLQRSYNEQFF | TGTGCCAGCTCCCTCCAGCGGTCCTACAATGAGCAGTTCTTC | TRBJ2-1 | NA | TRBV18 | NA
CSVAQRLASNEQFF | TGCAGCGTTGCCCAGCGCCTAGCGAGCAATGAGCAGTTCTTC | TRBJ2-1 | NA | TRBV29-1 | NA
CASSYSATGTTYEQYF | TGTGCCAGCAGTTACTCGGCGACAGGGACCACCTACGAGCAGTACTTC | TRBJ2-7 | TRBD1 | TRBV6-5 | NA
CASSVEGLNYGYTF | TGTGCCAGCAGCGTAGAGGGGTTGAACTATGGCTACACCTTC | TRBJ1-2 | NA | TRBV9 | NA
CAWSTGEDRPQHF | TGTGCCTGGAGTACGGGGGAGGACCGGCCCCAGCATTTT | TRBJ1-5 | NA | TRBV30 | NA
CASSLASGAGEKLFF | TGTGCCAGCAGCTTAGCATCGGGGGCAGGTGAAAAACTGTTTTTT | TRBJ1-4 | NA | TRBV7-9 | NA
CASSLEGGPTNEKLFF | TGCGCCAGCAGCTTGGAAGGGGGGCCGACTAATGAAAAACTGTTTTTT | TRBJ1-4 | NA | TRBV5-1 | NA
CASSSRTGSSYEQYF | TGTGCCAGCAGCTCTCGGACAGGGAGCTCCTACGAGCAGTACTTC | TRBJ2-7 | TRBD1 | TRBV7-9 | NA
CASSLSGADSGNTIYF | TGCGCCAGCAGCTTATCAGGGGCCGACTCTGGAAACACCATATATTTT | TRBJ1-3 | NA | TRBV5-1 | NA
CASSFRASGNQPQHF | TGTGCCAGCAGTTTTAGGGCTAGCGGGAATCAGCCCCAGCATTTT | TRBJ1-5 | NA | TRBV28 | NA
CASSSLGTSGGSYNEQFF | TGTGCCAGCAGCTCCCTGGGGACTAGCGGGGGCTCCTACAATGAGCAGTTCTTC | TRBJ2-1 | TRBD2 | TRBV7-2 | NA
CASSEASGIAKNIQYF | TGTGCCAGCAGTGAGGCTAGCGGGATAGCCAAAAACATTCAGTACTTC | TRBJ2-4 | TRBD2 | TRBV28 | once
CASSSSRTGVSYNSPLHF | TGTGCCAGCAGTTCGAGTAGAACAGGGGTTTCCTATAATTCACCCCTCCACTTT | TRBJ1-6 | TRBD1 | TRBV27 | NA
CSAKSSYEQYF | TGCAGTGCCAAGAGCTCCTACGAGCAGTACTTC | TRBJ2-7 | NA | TRBV20-1 | NA
CASIERESEKLFF | TGTGCCAGCATCGAGAGGGAATCAGAAAAACTGTTTTTT | TRBJ1-4 | NA | TRBV6-1 | NA
CASSPGTSAGTGELFF | TGTGCCAGCAGCCCCGGGACTAGCGCGGGCACCGGGGAGCTGTTTTTT | TRBJ2-2 | TRBD2 | TRBV5-6 | NA